The sequence of this T cell receptor (beta chain) was determined in a study of T cell changes during pregnancy in multiple sclerosis. Clones were sequenced by immunoSEQ multiplex PCR, and TCRdb holds only the in-frame ones, with some missing. The repertoire holds approximately 130,000 clones, with roughly 92% as singletons. The junction had 19 bases not matched to a gene; V was cut back by 5 bases and J by 7 bases. CDR3 length equals 18 residues. Germline V gene sequence: CDR1 LNHNV, CDR2 YYDKDF (reference sequence). Specimen: peripheral blood, collected before pregnancy. This sequence joins TRBV15 and TRBJ2-1; 8 nucleotides agree with TRBD2. The TCR was taken from a female donor with multiple sclerosis, enrolled in a pregnancy study. CDR3 amino acids: CATSETGTRLLGGNEQFF. The CDR3 nucleotides read TGTGCCACCAGCGAAACCGGGACTAGACTCTTGGGGGGAAATGAGCAGTTCTTC.